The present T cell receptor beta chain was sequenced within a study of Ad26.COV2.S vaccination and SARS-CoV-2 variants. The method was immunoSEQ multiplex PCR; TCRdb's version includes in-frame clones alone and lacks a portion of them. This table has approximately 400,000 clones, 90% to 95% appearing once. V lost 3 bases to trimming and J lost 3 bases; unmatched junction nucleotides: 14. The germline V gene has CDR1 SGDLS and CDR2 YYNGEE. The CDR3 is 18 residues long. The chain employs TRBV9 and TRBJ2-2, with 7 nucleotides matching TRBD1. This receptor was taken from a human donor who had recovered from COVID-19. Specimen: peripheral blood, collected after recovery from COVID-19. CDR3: CASSESGTDKMDTGELFF. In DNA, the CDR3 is TGTGCCAGCAGCGAATCCGGGACAGACAAGATGGACACCGGGGAGCTGTTTTTT.